This TCR beta chain was documented in a study of CXCR3-negative and CXCR3-positive naive CD8 T cells. UMI-labeled TRB cDNA libraries were prepared by 5' RACE. After re-calling the 5' RACE reads, TCRdb lists one entry per CDR3 protein, DNA absent. The sample table includes some 120,000 distinct CDR3 sequences. Points on this clonotype: No antigen is known for it.

Findings and caveats of the study: No difference in surface CD5 was seen between naive subsets, and TCR strength was inferred from TRB CDR3 properties. Similar TRBV-TRBJ usage characterized naive CXCR3-negative and CXCR3-positive cells; memory cells differed. CXCR3-positive naive cells had TRB CDR3s that were more hydrophobic than CXCR3-negative naive cells had.

This CDR3 is built from 15 residues. Germline V gives CDR1 WSHSY, CDR2 SAAADI. The TCR comes from a human donor in good health. Some clones in this sample may be carry-over from other donors' samples. Sequencing used naive CXCR3+ CD8+ T cells from blood. Stated subset: CD45RO-CCR7+CD27+CD95- naive CD8+ T cells expressing CXCR3 (TNR3+). The chain couples TRBV10-2 to TRBJ1-5; the D gene TCRdb calls, TRBD1, cannot be checked with no DNA. The CDR3 protein is CASSTDSHPNQPQHF.